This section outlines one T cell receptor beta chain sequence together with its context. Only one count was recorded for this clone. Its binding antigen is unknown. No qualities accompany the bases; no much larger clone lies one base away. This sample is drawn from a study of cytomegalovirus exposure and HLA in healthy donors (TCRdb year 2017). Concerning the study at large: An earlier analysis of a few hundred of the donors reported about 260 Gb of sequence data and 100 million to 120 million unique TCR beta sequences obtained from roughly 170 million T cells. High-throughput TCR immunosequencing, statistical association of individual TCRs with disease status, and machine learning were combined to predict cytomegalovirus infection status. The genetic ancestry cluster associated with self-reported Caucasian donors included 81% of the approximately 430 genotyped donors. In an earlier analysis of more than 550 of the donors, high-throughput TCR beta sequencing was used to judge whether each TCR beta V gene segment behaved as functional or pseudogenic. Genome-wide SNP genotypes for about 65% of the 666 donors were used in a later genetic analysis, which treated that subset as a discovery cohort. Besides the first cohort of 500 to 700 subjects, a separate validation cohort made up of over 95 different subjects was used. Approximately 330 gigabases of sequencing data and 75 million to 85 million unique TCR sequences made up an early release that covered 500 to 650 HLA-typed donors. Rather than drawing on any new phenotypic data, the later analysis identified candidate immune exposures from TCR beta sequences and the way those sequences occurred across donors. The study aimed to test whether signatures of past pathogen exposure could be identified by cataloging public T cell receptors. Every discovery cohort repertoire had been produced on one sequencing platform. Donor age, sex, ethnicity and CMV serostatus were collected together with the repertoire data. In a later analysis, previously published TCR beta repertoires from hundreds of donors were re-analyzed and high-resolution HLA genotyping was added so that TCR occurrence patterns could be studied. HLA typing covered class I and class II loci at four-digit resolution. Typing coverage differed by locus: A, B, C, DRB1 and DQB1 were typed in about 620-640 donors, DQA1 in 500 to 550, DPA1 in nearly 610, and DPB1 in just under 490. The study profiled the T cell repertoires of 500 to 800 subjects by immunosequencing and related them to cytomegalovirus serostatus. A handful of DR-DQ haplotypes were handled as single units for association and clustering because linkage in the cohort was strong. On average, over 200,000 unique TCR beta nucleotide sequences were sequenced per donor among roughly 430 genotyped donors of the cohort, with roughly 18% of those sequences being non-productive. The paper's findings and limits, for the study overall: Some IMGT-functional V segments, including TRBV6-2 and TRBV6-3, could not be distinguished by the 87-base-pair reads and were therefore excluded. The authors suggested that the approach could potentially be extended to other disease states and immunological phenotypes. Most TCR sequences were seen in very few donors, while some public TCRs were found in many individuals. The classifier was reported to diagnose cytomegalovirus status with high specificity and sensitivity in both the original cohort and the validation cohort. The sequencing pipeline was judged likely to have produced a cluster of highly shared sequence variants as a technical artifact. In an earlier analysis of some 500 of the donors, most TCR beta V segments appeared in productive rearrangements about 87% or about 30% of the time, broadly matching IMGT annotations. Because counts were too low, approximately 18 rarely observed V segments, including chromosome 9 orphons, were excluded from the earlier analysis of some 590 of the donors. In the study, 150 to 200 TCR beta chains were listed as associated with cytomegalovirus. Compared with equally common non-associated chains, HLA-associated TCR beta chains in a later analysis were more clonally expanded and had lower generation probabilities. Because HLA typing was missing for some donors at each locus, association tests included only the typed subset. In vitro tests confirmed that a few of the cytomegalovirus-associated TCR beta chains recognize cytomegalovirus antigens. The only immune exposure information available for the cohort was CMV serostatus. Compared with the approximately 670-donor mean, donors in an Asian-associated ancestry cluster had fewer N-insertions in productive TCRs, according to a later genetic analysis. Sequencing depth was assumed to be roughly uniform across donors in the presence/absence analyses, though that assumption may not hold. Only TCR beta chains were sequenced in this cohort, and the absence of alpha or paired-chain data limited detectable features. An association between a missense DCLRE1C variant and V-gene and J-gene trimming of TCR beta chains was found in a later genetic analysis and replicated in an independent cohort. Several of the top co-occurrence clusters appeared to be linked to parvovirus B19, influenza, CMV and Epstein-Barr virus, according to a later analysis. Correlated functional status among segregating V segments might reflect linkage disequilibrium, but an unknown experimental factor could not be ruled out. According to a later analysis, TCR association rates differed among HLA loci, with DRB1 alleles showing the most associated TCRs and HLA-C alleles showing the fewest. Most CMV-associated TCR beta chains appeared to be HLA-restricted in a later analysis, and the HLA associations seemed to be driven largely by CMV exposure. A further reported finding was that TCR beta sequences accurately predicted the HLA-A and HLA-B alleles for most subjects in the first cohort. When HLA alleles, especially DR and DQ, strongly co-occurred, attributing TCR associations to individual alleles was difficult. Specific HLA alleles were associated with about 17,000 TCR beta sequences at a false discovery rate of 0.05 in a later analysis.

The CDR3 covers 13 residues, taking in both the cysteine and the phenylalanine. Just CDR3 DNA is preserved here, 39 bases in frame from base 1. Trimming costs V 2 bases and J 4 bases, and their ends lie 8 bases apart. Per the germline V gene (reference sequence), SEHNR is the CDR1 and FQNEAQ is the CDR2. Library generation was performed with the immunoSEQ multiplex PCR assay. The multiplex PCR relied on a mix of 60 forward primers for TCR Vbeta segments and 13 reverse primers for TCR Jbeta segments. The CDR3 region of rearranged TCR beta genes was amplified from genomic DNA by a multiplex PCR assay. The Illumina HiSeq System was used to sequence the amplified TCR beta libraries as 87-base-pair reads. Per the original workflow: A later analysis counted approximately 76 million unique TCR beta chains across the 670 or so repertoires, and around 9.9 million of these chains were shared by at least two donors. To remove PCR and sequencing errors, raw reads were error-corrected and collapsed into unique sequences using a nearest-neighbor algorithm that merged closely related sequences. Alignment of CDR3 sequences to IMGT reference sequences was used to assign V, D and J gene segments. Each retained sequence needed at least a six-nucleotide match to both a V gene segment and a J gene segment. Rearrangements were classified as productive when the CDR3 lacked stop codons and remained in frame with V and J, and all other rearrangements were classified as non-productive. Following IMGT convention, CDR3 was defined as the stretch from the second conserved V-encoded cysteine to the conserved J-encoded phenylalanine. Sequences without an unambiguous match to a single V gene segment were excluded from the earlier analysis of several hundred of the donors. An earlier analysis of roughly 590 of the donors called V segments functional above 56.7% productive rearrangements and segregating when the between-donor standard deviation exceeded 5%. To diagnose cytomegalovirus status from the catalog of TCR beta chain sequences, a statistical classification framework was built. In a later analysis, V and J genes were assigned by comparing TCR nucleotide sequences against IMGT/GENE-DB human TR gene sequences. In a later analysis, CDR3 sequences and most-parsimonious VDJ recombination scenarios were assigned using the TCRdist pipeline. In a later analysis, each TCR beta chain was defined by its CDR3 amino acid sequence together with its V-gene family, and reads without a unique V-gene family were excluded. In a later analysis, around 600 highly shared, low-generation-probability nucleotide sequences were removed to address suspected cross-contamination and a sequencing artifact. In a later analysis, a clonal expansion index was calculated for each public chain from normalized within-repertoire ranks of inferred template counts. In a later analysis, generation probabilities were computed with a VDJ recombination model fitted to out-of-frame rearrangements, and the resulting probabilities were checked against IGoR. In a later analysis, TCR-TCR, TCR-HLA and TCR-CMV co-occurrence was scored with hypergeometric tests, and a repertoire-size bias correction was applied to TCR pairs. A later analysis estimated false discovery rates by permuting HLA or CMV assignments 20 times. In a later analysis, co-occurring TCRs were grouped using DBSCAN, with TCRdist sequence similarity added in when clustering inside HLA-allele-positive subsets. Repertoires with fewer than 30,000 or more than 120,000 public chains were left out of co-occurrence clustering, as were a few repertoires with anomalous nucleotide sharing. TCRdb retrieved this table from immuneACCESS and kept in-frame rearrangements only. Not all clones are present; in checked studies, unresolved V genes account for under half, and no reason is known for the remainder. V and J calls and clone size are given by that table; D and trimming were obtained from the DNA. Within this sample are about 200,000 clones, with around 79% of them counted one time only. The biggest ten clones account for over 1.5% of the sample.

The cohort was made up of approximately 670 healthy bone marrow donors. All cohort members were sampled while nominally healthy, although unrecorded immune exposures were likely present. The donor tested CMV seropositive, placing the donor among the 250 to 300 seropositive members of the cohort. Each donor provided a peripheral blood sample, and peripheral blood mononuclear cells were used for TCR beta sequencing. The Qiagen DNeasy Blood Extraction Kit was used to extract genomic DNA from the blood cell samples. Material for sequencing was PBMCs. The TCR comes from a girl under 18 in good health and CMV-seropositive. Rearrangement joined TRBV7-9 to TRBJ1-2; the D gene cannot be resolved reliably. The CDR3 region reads CASSLMETYGYTF. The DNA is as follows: TGTGCCAGCAGCTTAATGGAGACCTATGGCTACACCTTC. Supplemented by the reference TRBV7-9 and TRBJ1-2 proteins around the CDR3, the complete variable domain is DTGVSQNPRHKITKRGQNVTFRCDPISEHNRLYWYRQTLGQGPEFLTYFQNEAQLEKSRLLSDRFSAERPKGSFSTLEIQRTEQGDSAMYLCASSLMETYGYTFGSGTRLTVV.